Below are 23 T cell receptor beta chains sequenced from a single sample in a study of T cell repertoires in cytomegalovirus infection. TCRdb reprocessed the reads via MiXCR and lists one record per CDR3 protein. The data show under 600,000 distinct CDR3 sequences, 16% seen once. Sequencing was performed on CD8+ T cells from PBMCs. The source is a human donor in good health (CMV status not recorded). Some clones in this sample may be carry-over from other donors' samples.

This clonotype has a single count. The chain uses TRBV28 and TRBJ2-7; D is possibly TRBD1 or TRBD2 (6 bases each). The CDR3 is made up of 13 amino acids. The germline CDR1 and CDR2 sequences are MDHEN and SYDVKM. The V and J ends lost 11 bases and 3 bases respectively, with 17 bases between them. CDR3 protein: CAGKGRGLYEQYF. The CDR3 coding sequence is TGTGCCGGAAAGGGCCGGGGGCTCTACGAGCAGTACTTC. The full variable domain, its missing parts supplied by reference TRBV28 and TRBJ2-7, is DVKVTQSSRYLVKRTGEKVFLECVQDMDHENMFWYRQDPGLGLRLIYFSYDVKMKEKGDIPEGYSVSREKKERFSLILESASTNQTSMYLCAGKGRGLYEQYFGPGTRLTVT.

The J gene is TRBJ2-7, the V gene TRBV28; TRBD1 might be the D (6 bases). Germline CDR1 is MDHEN and CDR2 is SYDVKM. The CDR3 has 15 residues. Trimming cost V 8 bases and J 4 bases, with 21 bases left between them. CDR3 protein: CASSFQGQILYEQYF. In DNA form, the CDR3 reads TGTGCCAGCTCCTTTCAGGGACAAATCCTTTACGAGCAGTACTTC.

The gene calls are TRBV3-1 and TRBJ2-1; D unresolved. The CDR3 runs to 18 residues. Germline V gene lookup returns CDR1 LGHDT and CDR2 YNNKEL (reference sequence). The V end lost 1 base, the J end lost 2 bases, and 18 bases lay between the germline ends. CDR3 nucleotides: TGTGCCAGCAGCCAAGGGCCTTTGGGTCGTACGACCTACAATGAGCAGTTCTTC. Translation: CASSQGPLGRTTYNEQFF.

This clonotype was seen ten or more times. The rearrangement uses TRBV12-3 or TRBV12-4 and TRBJ1-1; no clear D. The CDR3 covers 15 residues. V shed 2 bases and J shed 2 bases, with 12 bases lying between them. The DNA for the CDR3 is TGTGCCAGCAGTTTAAATGGTCCAGGTAACACTGAAGCTTTCTTT. As protein: CASSLNGPGNTEAFF.

The chain combines TRBV12-3 or TRBV12-4 with TRBJ1-4; D possibly corresponds to TRBD1 (6 bases). Between the trimmed V and J ends, which lost 6 bases and 1 base, there was a span of 18 bases. The CDR3 runs to 17 residues. The CDR3 nucleotides read TGTGCCAGCAGGGGGGGCAGGGGTGGTGAAACTAATGAAAAACTGTTTTTT. It specifies CASRGGRGGETNEKLFF.

This clonotype has only a few counts. V is TRBV20-1 and J is TRBJ2-7; 10 nucleotides agree with TRBD2. Germline CDR1 reads DFQATT; CDR2 reads SNEGSKA (reference sequence). CDR3 length: 14 residues. Trimming removed 5 bases from V and 3 bases from J; junction bases left unmatched: 7. In DNA form, the CDR3 reads TGCAGTGCTCTCCTAGCGGGAGCTTTCTACGAGCAGTACTTC. Its translation is CSALLAGAFYEQYF.

The J gene is TRBJ2-3, the V gene TRBV6-1; D gene unclear. Trimming stripped 2 bases from V and 0 bases from J, with 15 bases between. The CDR3 sequence is 17 residues long. Germline values: CDR1 MNHNS, CDR2 SASEGT. The CDR3 DNA reads as TGTGCCAGCAGTGAAAATCTTGAGTTGGGGAGCACAGATACGCAGTATTTT. Amino acid sequence: CASSENLELGSTDTQYF.

The J gene is TRBJ1-3, the V gene TRBV12-3 or TRBV12-4; D uncertain. Trimming left V 4 bases short and J 0 bases short, with 10 bases between. CDR3 length: 15 amino acids. The chain's CDR3 is CASSYPGISGNTIYF. The DNA for the CDR3 is TGTGCCAGCAGTTACCCCGGCATCTCTGGAAACACCATATATTTT.

This clonotype was recorded a few times. V and J are TRBV5-1 and TRBJ2-1; D possibly corresponds to TRBD2 (5 bases). Trimming left V 1 base short and J 6 bases short, with 14 bases between. The CDR3 has 15 residues. The germline V gene has CDR1 SGHRS and CDR2 YFSETQ. The CDR3 DNA reads TGCGCCAGCAGCTTGACGGGCGGAGGCAGCAATGAGCAGTTCTTC. Translating gives CASSLTGGGSNEQFF.

As DNA, the CDR3 is TGTGCCAGTACCCCGGAGGCAGGGGTGATTGGCACCGGGGAGCTGTTTTTT. Residues: CASTPEAGVIGTGELFF. The rearrangement links TRBV19 to TRBJ2-2, with a tentative D call TRBD1 (6 bases). This CDR3 is 17 amino acids long. Germline lookup yields CDR1 LNHDA and CDR2 SQIVND (reference sequence). Trimming cost V 7 bases and J 4 bases, with 22 bases left between them.

This clonotype was found once. This chain links TRBV7-6 with TRBJ2-7, with 9 positions matching TRBD1. The CDR3 consists of 17 residues. Germline V gives CDR1 SGHVS, CDR2 FNYEAQ. V dropped 5 bases and J dropped 2; count of bases not matched to a gene: 13. CDR3: CASSLTAVTGGPYEQYF. The CDR3 coding sequence is TGTGCCAGCAGCCTCACCGCCGTGACAGGGGGGCCCTACGAGCAGTACTTC.

This clonotype was detected many times. V gene TRBV29-1 combines with J gene TRBJ1-2, with 7 nucleotides matching TRBD1. The CDR3 covers 16 residues. Germline V gene lookup returns CDR1 SQVTM and CDR2 ANQGSEA. The J segment lost 4 bases and the V segment lost 8 bases, leaving 19 bases of the junction unmatched. CDR3 amino acids: CSSSPPHAGTAYGYTF. The DNA for the CDR3 is TGCAGCTCAAGTCCCCCCCACGCTGGGACAGCCTATGGCTACACCTTC.

The chain is built from TRBV27 and TRBJ1-5; 7 bases match TRBD1. The germline V gene encodes CDR1 MNHEY and CDR2 SMNVEV (reference sequence). The CDR3 spans 16 residues. Losses at the gene ends were 1 base for V and 2 bases for J; bases not matched to a gene: 5. The CDR3 coding sequence is TGTGCCAGCAGTTTATACGGGACAGCGCGCAATCAGCCCCAGCATTTT. It translates to CASSLYGTARNQPQHF.

This clonotype came up many times. The chain links TRBV27 to TRBJ2-1, with 13 positions matching TRBD2. The CDR3 has 15 amino acids. Trimming removed 4 bases from V and 8 bases from J; junction bases left unmatched: 5. In germline, CDR1 is MNHEY, CDR2 SMNVEV (reference sequence). The CDR3 spells CASSSRLAGGDEQFF. The CDR3 DNA reads TGTGCCAGCAGTTCCCGACTAGCGGGAGGCGATGAGCAGTTCTTC.

Turning to this clonotype: A much larger clone lies a single base off, so this may be a read error. This CDR3 is missing its conserved last phenylalanine or tryptophan, likely due to a read error. The chain uses TRBV4-1 and TRBJ2-5, with 7 nucleotides matching TRBD1. CDR3 length equals 14 residues. V lost 4 bases to trimming and J lost 4 bases; unmatched junction nucleotides: 6. Germline CDR1 reads MGHRA; CDR2 reads YSYEKL. The CDR3 DNA follows: TGCGCCAGCAGCCCAACCCACAGGGGAGAGACCCAGTACTTA. It yields the protein CASSPTHRGETQYL.

This clonotype occurred many times. V and J are TRBV12-3 or TRBV12-4 and TRBJ2-5; D is unclear. The CDR3 is made up of 14 amino acids. V was shortened by 1 base and J by 1 base, with 7 bases between the two germline ends. CDR3 coding DNA: TGTGCCAGCAGTTTAGGGGTTGCCCAAGAGACCCAGTACTTC. As protein: CASSLGVAQETQYF.

The V and J genes are TRBV2 and TRBJ2-7; 12 bases agree with TRBD1. The CDR3 contains 15 residues. Germline CDR1 and CDR2: SNHLY and FYNNEI. With 1 base clipped from V and 4 bases from J, the junction kept 2 bases outside the gene matches. The CDR3 sequence is CASSEGGQGAYEQYF. The CDR3 DNA follows: TGTGCCAGCAGTGAAGGGGGACAGGGGGCGTACGAGCAGTACTTC.

This clonotype was counted once. V and J are TRBV5-5 and TRBJ2-7; D uncertain. The V and J ends lost 0 bases and 3 bases respectively, with 7 bases between them. The CDR3 runs to 13 residues. Germline values: CDR1 SGHKS, CDR2 YYEKEE (reference sequence). CDR3 protein: CASSLGVIYEQYF. For the CDR3, the DNA is TGTGCCAGCAGCTTGGGGGTAATCTACGAGCAGTACTTC.

This clonotype came up a few times. The genes are TRBV3-1 and TRBJ2-5; TRBD2 is a possible D gene (6 bases). The CDR3 totals 15 residues. V was shortened by 1 base and J by 2 bases, with 11 bases between the two germline ends. The germline V gene encodes CDR1 LGHDT and CDR2 YNNKEL (reference sequence). CDR3 DNA: TGTGCCAGCAGCCAAGTAGCTAGCGCACAAGAGACCCAGTACTTC. It yields the protein CASSQVASAQETQYF.

Remarks on this clonotype: A much larger clone is a single base away; this may be a read error. The CDR3 does not end in the conserved phenylalanine or tryptophan, so this is likely a read error. The chain recombines TRBV12-5 with TRBJ1-2; D is perhaps TRBD1 (5 bases). The germline V and J ends were trimmed by 0 bases and 4 bases, with 9 bases remaining between them. The germline V gene encodes CDR1 LGHNT and CDR2 FRNRAP. The CDR3 spans 14 residues. CDR3 loop: CASGLVLGGYGYTL. The CDR3, as DNA: TGTGCTAGTGGTTTGGTACTTGGGGGCTATGGCTACACCTTA.

The rearrangement links TRBV4-2 to TRBJ2-5; 15 bases agree with TRBD2. The CDR3 has 17 amino acids. Germline V gives CDR1 LGHNA, CDR2 YNFKEQ. With 3 bases clipped from V and 4 bases from J, the junction kept 6 bases outside the gene matches. The CDR3 sequence: CASSQAPGLAGGETQYF. As DNA, the CDR3 is TGTGCCAGCAGCCAGGCACCGGGACTAGCGGGAGGAGAGACCCAGTACTTC.

The CDR3 nucleotides are TGCAGTGCTAGCCACAGATCCTACAATGAGCAGTTCTTC. Protein product: CSASHRSYNEQFF. This rearrangement joins TRBV20-1 to TRBJ2-1; D not certain. The CDR3 is 13 amino acids. V was clipped by 3 bases and J by 1 base, with 7 bases between them. Germline CDR1 is DFQATT and CDR2 is SNEGSKA (reference sequence).

V usage is TRBV11-2 and J usage is TRBJ2-7, with D uncertain. V dropped 1 base and J dropped 12 bases, with 16 bases sitting between them. Germline CDR1 and CDR2: SGHAT and FQNNGV. The CDR3 totals 13 residues. DNA for the CDR3: TGTGCCAGCAGCTTAGTGCTCCTTGGTTCACCGTACTTC. Amino acid sequence: CASSLVLLGSPYF.